These 5 T cell receptor beta chains originate from one sample sequenced in a study of blood T cell repertoires in COVID-19. Using immunoSEQ multiplex PCR, the repertoire was profiled, and TCRdb retains in-frame clones only, with some absent. Of under 250,000 clones in the sample, 84% are singletons; the top ten hold roughly 10%. The sample consisted of peripheral blood. Receptors were obtained from a man between 50 and 59 years old with active or convalescent COVID-19.

This clone turned up a few times. This chain joins TRBV5-1 and TRBJ2-1; 9 positions match TRBD1. CDR1 is SGHRS, CDR2 YFSETQ, per germline. The CDR3 runs to 14 residues. The ends lost 4 bases at V and 8 bases at J; junction bases unmatched: 7. The CDR3, as DNA: TGCGCCAGCAGCCCCCGGACAGGGGAATATGAGCAGTTCTTC. Protein product: CASSPRTGEYEQFF.

The chain is built from TRBV7-9 and TRBJ2-2; 14 bases align to TRBD2. V was pared by 2 bases and J by 0 bases, with 5 bases of the junction left unmatched. The germline CDR1 and CDR2 sequences are SEHNR and FQNEAQ (reference sequence). This CDR3 region has 19 residues. In DNA form, the CDR3 reads TGTGCCAGCAGCTTACACGGACTAGCGGGAGGCTCGAACACCGGGGAGCTGTTTTTT. The encoded protein is CASSLHGLAGGSNTGELFF.

The chain has TRBV19 and TRBJ1-5; weak D call: TRBD1 (5 bases). V was pared by 6 bases and J by 6 bases, with 21 bases between. Per germline, CDR1 LNHDA and CDR2 SQIVND (reference sequence). CDR3 length equals 16 residues. In DNA, the CDR3 is TGTGCCAGTAGACGGTCCGGGGGGGAGGTCACTCAGCCCCAGCATTTT. The encoded protein is CASRRSGGEVTQPQHF.

The gene calls are TRBV7-9 and TRBJ1-2; 7 bases align to TRBD1. CDR1 and CDR2 from the germline V gene are SEHNR and FQNEAQ (reference sequence). V was pared by 4 bases and J by 5 bases, with 10 bases of the junction left unmatched. The CDR3 is made up of 15 amino acids. The CDR3 loop reads CASSSWTGSRYGYTF. The CDR3 DNA follows: TGTGCCAGCAGCTCCTGGACAGGTTCACGGTATGGCTACACCTTC.

CDR3 residues: CASSLDRGRQPQHF. In nucleotides, the CDR3 is TGTGCCAGCAGCTTGGACAGGGGAAGACAGCCCCAGCATTTT. This chain uses TRBV7-2 with TRBJ1-5; 9 bases align to TRBD1. J was trimmed by 7 bases and V by 3 bases; bases with no gene match: 4. Germline V CDR1 and CDR2: SGHTA, FQGNSA. This CDR3 has 14 amino acids.